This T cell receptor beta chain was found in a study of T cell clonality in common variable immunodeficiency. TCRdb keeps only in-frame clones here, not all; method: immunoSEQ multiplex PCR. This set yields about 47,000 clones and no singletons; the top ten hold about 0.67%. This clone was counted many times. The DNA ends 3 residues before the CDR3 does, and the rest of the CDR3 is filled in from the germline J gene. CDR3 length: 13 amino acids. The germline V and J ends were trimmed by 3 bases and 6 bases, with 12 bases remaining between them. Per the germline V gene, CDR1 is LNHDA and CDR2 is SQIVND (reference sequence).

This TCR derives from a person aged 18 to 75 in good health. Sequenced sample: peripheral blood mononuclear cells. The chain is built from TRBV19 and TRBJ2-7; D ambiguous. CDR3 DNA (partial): TGTGCCAGTAGTATGACCCTGGCGGCCGAG. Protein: CASSMTLAAE. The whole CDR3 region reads CASSMTLAAEQYF.